The 28 T cell receptor beta chains below were found in one sample sequenced in a study of T cell repertoires in cytomegalovirus infection (dated by TCRdb to the late 2010s). The reads were generated on an Illumina HiSeq 1500. Using fastp at Q25 and MiXCR, TCRdb reprocessed the public reads and kept productive beta chains. Every entry covers one CDR3 protein and lists the most common genes and DNA from its rows. Present in this sample are 830,000 or so distinct CDR3 sequences, 32% of which were seen just once. The leading ten clones occupy roughly 12% of the sample. According to the study, the label for this sample's treatment or condition signals: in vitro stimulation with specific CMV peptide epitopes to enrich CMV-specific T cells. Their target antigens are unknown. The specimen comprised cultured CD8+ T cells from PBMCs, sampled from culture after CMV antigen stimulation. These receptors came from a human donor in good health (CMV status not recorded). Some clones in this sample may be carry-over from other donors' samples.

The chain carries TRBV7-4 and TRBJ1-4; D uncertain. The CDR3 loop spans 16 amino acids. Trimming left V 4 bases short and J 0 bases short, with 12 bases between. Per germline, CDR1 SGHVT and CDR2 SQSDAQ. The CDR3 DNA reads TGTGCCAGCAGCTCTCCCCCGAGGGCAACTAATGAAAAACTGTTTTTT. This gives the protein CASSSPPRATNEKLFF.

This chain connects TRBV11-2 to TRBJ1-1; no definite D call. Germline CDR1 reads SGHAT; CDR2 reads FQNNGV. This CDR3 region has 13 residues. Between the trimmed V and J ends, which lost 8 bases and 3 bases, there was a span of 13 bases. CDR3: CASRRRWDTEAFF. The CDR3 DNA sequence: TGTGCCAGCCGCCGGCGGTGGGACACTGAAGCTTTCTTT.

This clonotype came up a few times. This chain links TRBV20-1 with TRBJ1-2; TRBD1 matches at 12 bases. The CDR3 length is 12 residues. CDR1 and CDR2 (germline): DFQATT, SNEGSKA (reference sequence). V lost 5 bases to trimming and J lost 7 bases; unmatched junction nucleotides: 2. In DNA form, the CDR3 reads TGCAGTGCTGGGGACAGGGGGCCTGGCTACACCTTC. Protein sequence: CSAGDRGPGYTF.

This clonotype was seen ten or more times. The gene calls are TRBV18 and TRBJ1-5, with 9 nucleotides matching TRBD1. Unmatched junction bases numbered 6, after V lost 8 bases and J lost 4 bases. Germline V gene lookup returns CDR1 KGHSH and CDR2 LQKENI. This CDR3 is built from 14 residues. This CDR3 reads CASSPGTGNQPQHF. In DNA form, the CDR3 reads TGTGCCAGCAGCCCAGGGACAGGGAATCAGCCCCAGCATTTT.

This clonotype has just a few counts. The chain uses TRBV10-2 and TRBJ2-7, with a tentative D call TRBD2 (5 bases). This CDR3 is built from 17 residues. V lost 6 bases, J lost 3 bases, and 24 bases lay in between. Germline V gene sequence: CDR1 WSHSY, CDR2 SAAADI. The CDR3, as DNA: TGCGCCAGCAGCCCTTATACCCGGGAATACCTCCGCTACGAGCAGTACTTC. Its protein is CASSPYTREYLRYEQYF.

The chain couples TRBV2 to TRBJ1-1, with no clear D. The V gene's germline CDR1 is SNHLY and CDR2 FYNNEI. V gave up 5 bases and J gave up 6 bases, with 13 bases separating them. This CDR3 region has 13 residues. Here the CDR3 DNA reads TGTGCCAGCAGTACGCCCCAGGCGTCTGAAGCTTTCTTT. Protein product: CASSTPQASEAFF.

V usage is TRBV2 and J usage is TRBJ1-2, with a possible D match to TRBD1 (5 bases). The CDR3 has 15 amino acids. The germline gives CDR1 SNHLY, CDR2 FYNNEI. V lost 3 bases to trimming and J lost 9 bases, with 20 bases between them. This CDR3 is CASSEGPWGPGRYTF. CDR3 nucleotides: TGTGCCAGCAGTGAGGGGCCCTGGGGCCCGGGCCGCTACACCTTC.

The chain recombines TRBV25-1 with TRBJ1-4; 11 nucleotides align to TRBD1. V lost 9 bases, J lost 7 bases, and 4 bases stayed unmatched. Germline-derived CDR1 and CDR2 are MGHDK and SYGVNS. The CDR3 totals 13 residues. The CDR3 reads CASSGQGGEKLFF. The CDR3 region has the DNA TGTGCCAGTTCGGGACAGGGGGGTGAAAAACTGTTTTTT.

This clonotype came up many times. The chain links TRBV7-8 to TRBJ1-1; D is perhaps TRBD1 (5 bases). V lost 1 base, J lost 4 bases, and 16 bases lay in between. This CDR3 spans 16 amino acids. Germline assignment: CDR1 SGHVS and CDR2 FQNEAQ. CDR3 region: CASSLGSPGRSTEAFF. CDR3 in DNA: TGTGCCAGCAGCTTAGGGTCTCCAGGGAGAAGCACTGAAGCTTTCTTT.

This clonotype showed up just a few times. The gene calls are TRBV5-6 and TRBJ1-5; 7 nucleotides line up with TRBD1. The CDR3 totals 14 residues. Per germline, CDR1 SGHDT and CDR2 YYEEEE. Trimming cost V 4 bases and J 9 bases; bases outside gene matches: 10. The CDR3 reads CASSMTGLSRPQHF. CDR3 in DNA: TGTGCCAGCAGCATGACAGGGCTGAGTAGGCCCCAGCATTTT.

The J gene is TRBJ2-7, the V gene TRBV6-2 or TRBV6-3; D unclear. From germline, CDR1 is MNHEY and CDR2 SVGEGT. The CDR3 runs 12 residues. Trimming took off 6 bases at V and 4 bases at J, with 10 bases between the two ends. The DNA of the CDR3 is TGTGCCAGCAGCCCGACCATTTACGAGCAGTACGTC. Translation gives CASSPTIYEQYV.

J is TRBJ1-6 and V is TRBV6-4, with D perhaps TRBD1 (6 bases). The CDR3 length is 14 residues. Germline assignment: CDR1 MRHNA and CDR2 SNTAGT. V was shortened by 7 bases and J by 7 bases, with 14 bases between the two germline ends. CDR3 sequence: CASTQGHTNSPLHF. Written as DNA, the CDR3 is TGTGCCAGCACGCAGGGGCACACCAATTCACCCCTCCACTTT.

CDR3 sequence: CASHAEGRSYEQYV. CDR3 bases: TGTGCCAGCCATGCAGAGGGCCGCTCCTACGAGCAGTACGTC. The rearrangement links TRBV27 to TRBJ2-7; tentatively, D is TRBD2 (5 bases). Germline V lookup: CDR1 MNHEY, CDR2 SMNVEV (reference sequence). This CDR3 contains 14 residues. V lost 8 bases to trimming and J lost 0 bases, with 14 bases between them.

This clonotype was recorded once. A read error may account for a junction end that differs from germline. The V call is TRBV4-1, the J call TRBJ2-2; TRBD1 matches 7 bases. CDR1 is MGHRA and CDR2 is YSYEKL in the germline V gene. The CDR3 is made up of 17 amino acids. CDR3 sequence reads: CASSQLTGQVVTGVLFF. In DNA, the CDR3 is TGTGCCAGCAGCCAGTTAACCGGACAGGTGGTCACCGGGGTGCTGTTTTTT.

This clonotype turned up a few times. The rearrangement links TRBV7-9 to TRBJ2-5; 13 positions agree with TRBD2. Looked up from germline, CDR1 is SEHNR and CDR2 is FQNEAQ (reference sequence). This CDR3 has 19 amino acids. J gave up 2 bases and V 2 bases, and 11 bases lay outside the gene matches. This CDR3 reads CASSLPGLAGPEGQETQYF. DNA of the CDR3: TGTGCCAGCAGCTTACCGGGACTAGCGGGGCCCGAGGGTCAAGAGACCCAGTACTTC.

This clonotype was seen more than once but under ten times. The chain carries TRBV10-3 and TRBJ1-1; D perhaps matches TRBD1 (6 bases). Deletions cut 10 bases from V and 8 bases from J, with 11 bases between. Germline CDR1 is ENHRY and CDR2 is SYGVKD. CDR3 size: 10 residues. The CDR3 nucleotides read TGTGCCACTTTCGACAGGGAAGCTTTCTTT. Its protein is CATFDREAFF.

This clonotype was recorded many times. The J gene is TRBJ2-2, the V gene TRBV11-2, with D perhaps TRBD2 (5 bases). This CDR3 contains 15 residues. Trimming stripped 2 bases from V and 2 bases from J, with 9 bases between. From germline, CDR1 is SGHAT and CDR2 FQNNGV. The CDR3 DNA reads TGTGCCAGCAGCTTAAGGCCGGGAAACACCGGGGAGCTGTTTTTT. This encodes CASSLRPGNTGELFF.

This clonotype was recorded at least ten times. The chain joins TRBV7-8 to TRBJ2-7, with D tentatively TRBD2 (6 bases). This CDR3 is built from 13 residues. Germline CDR1 is SGHVS and CDR2 is FQNEAQ. Trimming removed 5 bases from V and 1 base from J, with 9 bases in between. CDR3 loop: CASSRDWSYEQYF. The DNA of the CDR3 is TGTGCCAGCAGCAGGGACTGGTCCTACGAGCAGTACTTC.

The chain couples TRBV2 to TRBJ2-1; D is perhaps TRBD2 (5 bases). Per germline, CDR1 SNHLY and CDR2 FYNNEI. This CDR3 is built from 15 residues. V lost 1 base and J 8 bases, leaving 15 bases between the germline ends. The DNA of the CDR3 is TGTGCCAGCAGTGAAGTTGAGGGTCTAGGCTATGAGCAGTTCTTC. Translating gives CASSEVEGLGYEQFF.

This clonotype has a count of ten or more. This sequence joins TRBV7-8 and TRBJ1-2, with 11 bases lining up with TRBD1. Germline values: CDR1 SGHVS, CDR2 FQNEAQ. The trim removed 5 bases at V and 5 bases at J, leaving 7 bases unmatched. The CDR3 has 15 residues. The CDR3 sequence: CASSPRTGGFYGYTF. CDR3 nucleotide sequence: TGTGCCAGCAGCCCCAGGACAGGGGGCTTTTATGGCTACACCTTC. Full variable domain (rest looked up from reference TRBV7-8 and TRBJ1-2): GAGVSQSPRYKVAKRGQDVALRCDPISGHVSLFWYQQALGQGPEFLTYFQNEAQLDKSGLPSDRFFAERPEGSVSTLKIQRTQQEDSAVYLCASSPRTGGFYGYTFGSGTRLTVV.

This clonotype came up many times. The chain is built from TRBV12-5 and TRBJ1-1; D is unclear. Looked up from germline, CDR1 is LGHNT and CDR2 is FRNRAP. Trimming shortened V by 3 bases and J by 3 bases, and 17 bases separated the two germline ends. CDR3 length: 16 amino acids. The CDR3 spells CASGFSVDGQDTEAFF. The CDR3 nucleotides are TGTGCTAGTGGTTTTTCCGTTGATGGGCAGGACACTGAAGCTTTCTTT.

The chain uses TRBV10-3 and TRBJ2-3; D unresolved. The V end was cut by 4 bases, the J end by 2 bases, with 10 bases between. The length of the CDR3 is 14 residues. Germline assignment: CDR1 ENHRY and CDR2 SYGVKD. The CDR3 DNA reads TGTGCCATCAGTGGTAACCTCTACACAGATACGCAGTATTTT. Amino acid sequence: CAISGNLYTDTQYF.

This clonotype was seen a few times. V gene TRBV20-1 combines with J gene TRBJ2-1; 13 nucleotides match TRBD2. CDR1 and CDR2 from the germline V gene are DFQATT and SNEGSKA (reference sequence). The CDR3 extends over 20 amino acids. V trimming: 0 bases; J trimming: 0 bases; junction bases outside the gene matches: 11. The chain's CDR3 is CSARDSGLAGVPSSYNEQFF. The CDR3 DNA sequence: TGCAGTGCTAGAGATTCAGGACTAGCGGGGGTCCCAAGCTCCTACAATGAGCAGTTCTTC.

This sequence joins TRBV11-2 and TRBJ2-1; D is uncertain. This CDR3 is 17 amino acids long. With 3 bases removed from V and 4 bases from J, the gap between germline ends came to 19 bases. Germline assignment: CDR1 SGHAT and CDR2 FQNNGV. CDR3 sequence reads: CASSFTQGDPLYNEQFF. The CDR3 DNA reads TGTGCCAGCAGCTTTACTCAAGGCGACCCGCTTTACAATGAGCAGTTCTTC. The complete variable domain, with remaining parts taken from reference TRBV11-2 and TRBJ2-1, reads EAGVAQSPRYKIIEKRQSVAFWCNPISGHATLYWYQQILGQGPKLLIQFQNNGVVDDSQLPKDRFSAERLKGVDSTLKIQPAKLEDSAVYLCASSFTQGDPLYNEQFFGPGTRLTVL.

The gene calls are TRBV19 and TRBJ2-1; TRBD2 agrees at 10 bases. The V and J ends lost 3 bases and 2 bases, in that order; junction bases with no gene match: 1. CDR1 is LNHDA, CDR2 SQIVND, per germline (reference sequence). The length of the CDR3 is 15 residues. CDR3 protein: CASSIGTSAYNEQFF. The CDR3 DNA reads as TGTGCCAGTAGTATTGGGACTAGCGCCTACAATGAGCAGTTCTTC.

In regard to this clonotype: A junction boundary mismatches the germline segment, possibly from a read error. The genes are TRBV7-4 and TRBJ2-1; TRBD1 might be the D (5 bases). This CDR3 comprises 13 residues. Germline V gives CDR1 SGHVT, CDR2 SQSDAQ. CDR3 loop: CVSSSTVYNEQFF. CDR3 nucleotides: TGTGTCAGCAGCTCGACAGTCTACAATGAGCAGTTCTTC.

This chain connects TRBV4-1 to TRBJ2-7; possible D gene TRBD1, 5 bases. V shed 0 bases and J shed 9 bases, with 12 bases lying between them. The CDR3 consists of 13 residues. CDR1 is MGHRA and CDR2 is YSYEKL in the germline V gene. The CDR3 bases are TGCGCCAGCAGCCAAGATCAGGGCCAGGGGCAGTACTTC. Amino acid sequence: CASSQDQGQGQYF.

This clonotype has a handful of counts. The chain employs TRBV4-1 and TRBJ1-5; perhaps TRBD1 as D (5 bases). Germline V gene sequence: CDR1 MGHRA, CDR2 YSYEKL. This CDR3 has 16 amino acids. V lost 4 bases, J lost 2 bases, and 15 bases lay in between. CDR3 region: CASSLTWGDGNQPQHF. In nucleotides, the CDR3 is TGCGCCAGCAGCCTTACGTGGGGGGACGGCAATCAGCCCCAGCATTTT.